This passage covers 25 T cell receptor beta chains from one sample sequenced in a study of tumor-infiltrating lymphocytes in primary liver carcinoma. Out of unsorted whole blood came the blood RNA, and germline DNA was extracted as well. The authors made TCR beta cDNA from approximately 490 ng total RNA with a constant-region primer. Libraries for TCR beta were built through three nested multiplex PCR rounds, which together made up a slightly modified ARM-PCR procedure. Researchers ran the first two PCR rounds for about 11 cycles each with TRBV1-TRBV30 forward primers and a C-beta reverse primer. MiXCR, run by TCRdb on the multiplex PCR reads, gives a single entry per CDR3 protein. The repertoire includes 300,000 to 350,000 distinct CDR3 sequences, around 50% of them detected once, and over 15% sits in the top ten. The sample taken for sequencing was peripheral blood. These receptor sequences come from a woman aged 30 to 39 with primary liver carcinoma and hepatitis B virus infection.

This clonotype was seen many times. This chain links TRBV12-3 or TRBV12-4 with TRBJ1-2; a possible D gene is TRBD1 (6 bases). With 8 bases removed from V and 7 bases from J, the gap between germline ends came to 17 bases. This CDR3 is built from 13 residues. The CDR3 region has the DNA TGTGCCAGCGAACGGGGGGGCGTAGGTGGCTACACCTTC. As protein: CASERGGVGGYTF.

The chain links TRBV6-5 to TRBJ2-4; TRBD1 might be the D (6 bases). The germline V gene has CDR1 MNHEY and CDR2 SVGAGI. The CDR3 is made up of 13 amino acids. Trimming cost V 6 bases and J 7 bases, with 13 bases left between them. The CDR3 spells CASRDSSENIQYF. As DNA, the CDR3 is TGTGCCAGCAGGGACAGCTCGGAGAACATTCAGTACTTC.

CDR3 region: CASSLEDRVSYEQYF. The CDR3 nucleotides are TGTGCCAGCAGCTTAGAGGACAGGGTCTCCTACGAGCAGTACTTC. The chain combines TRBV5-5 with TRBJ2-7; 8 nucleotides agree with TRBD1. The CDR3 sequence is 15 residues long. CDR1 and CDR2 (germline): SGHKS, YYEKEE (reference sequence). With 2 bases clipped from V and 0 bases from J, the junction kept 4 bases outside the gene matches.

This clonotype was found many times. The genes are TRBV11-2 and TRBJ2-5; 9 bases are a match to TRBD2. Germline trimming cut 4 bases from V and 5 bases from J; bases unmatched to any gene: 8. The germline gives CDR1 SGHAT, CDR2 FQNNGV. CDR3 size: 15 residues. The CDR3 sequence: CASSSLAGVLETQYF. As DNA, the CDR3 is TGTGCCAGCAGCTCGTTAGCGGGAGTGTTGGAGACCCAGTACTTC.

This chain uses TRBV6-2 or TRBV6-3 with TRBJ2-5; D unresolved. The V gene lost 10 bases and the J gene lost 5 bases, with 14 bases spanning the gap. The CDR3 runs to 12 residues. Germline loops: CDR1 MNHEY, CDR2 SVGEGT. The CDR3 coding sequence is TGTGCCACACGTAAGGCGGCTGAGACCCAGTACTTC. Translating it yields CATRKAAETQYF.

The chain carries TRBV7-9 and TRBJ1-3, with D unresolved. Germline V gene lookup returns CDR1 SEHNR and CDR2 FQNEAQ (reference sequence). Trimming pared 6 bases from V and 0 bases from J, leaving 6 bases between. This CDR3 is 13 amino acids long. CDR3 residues: CASSEFSGNTIYF. The CDR3 DNA follows: TGTGCCAGCAGTGAGTTCTCTGGAAACACCATATATTTT.

The chain recombines TRBV20-1 with TRBJ2-1; 8 bases map to TRBD2. V shed 3 bases, J shed 4 bases, and the junction held 5 bases outside the gene matches. Germline CDR1 DFQATT, CDR2 SNEGSKA (reference sequence). The CDR3 is 14 residues long. The CDR3 DNA reads TGCAGTGCTAGCCCCGGGACTAGTTACAATGAGCAGTTCTTC. Its translation: CSASPGTSYNEQFF.

This clonotype has a count of ten or more. This chain links TRBV6-5 with TRBJ2-7, with D tentatively TRBD1 or TRBD2 (5 bases each). Trimming removed 2 bases from V and 7 bases from J, with 12 bases in between. Germline lookup yields CDR1 MNHEY and CDR2 SVGAGI. This CDR3 comprises 13 residues. This CDR3 is CASSYGAPGEQYF. DNA of the CDR3: TGTGCCAGCAGTTACGGGGCGCCGGGGGAGCAGTACTTC.

As concerns this clonotype: A read error may explain this, as a much larger clone is one base away. This chain joins TRBV6-2 or TRBV6-3 and TRBJ2-1, with 9 bases matching TRBD2. The CDR3 is 14 residues long. Trimming took 10 bases from V and 7 from J; bases not matched to a gene: 11. Germline V CDR1 and CDR2: MNHEY, SVGEGT. The CDR3 sequence: CATRRSGRMNEQFF. CDR3 in DNA: TGTGCCACCCGACGTAGCGGGAGAATGAATGAGCAGTTCTTC.

On this clonotype itself: An end of the junction differs from the germline gene, which may be a read error. The chain combines TRBV11-2 with TRBJ2-1, with 7 bases identical to TRBD2. CDR1 SGHAT and CDR2 FQNNGV come from the germline V gene. The CDR3 sequence is 15 residues long. The CDR3 coding sequence is TGTGCCAGCAACTTAGATACGGGAGGTTACAATGAGCAGTTCTTC. Protein: CASNLDTGGYNEQFF.

The chain has TRBV30 and TRBJ2-7; no clear D. The V gene lost 3 bases and the J gene lost 3 bases, with 9 bases spanning the gap. CDR1 and CDR2 (germline): GTSNPN, SVGIG (reference sequence). The CDR3 sequence is 12 residues long. The CDR3 region has the DNA TGTGCCTGGAGGCGCAGTATCTACGAGCAGTACTTC. Translation gives CAWRRSIYEQYF.

As regards this clonotype: This may come from a read error, since a much larger clone is one base off. The gene calls are TRBV29-1 and TRBJ1-2; weak D call: TRBD1 (5 bases). V shed 2 bases and J shed 7 bases, with 17 bases lying between them. The germline V gene encodes CDR1 SQVTM and CDR2 ANQGSEA. The CDR3 is made up of 14 amino acids. In DNA form, the CDR3 reads TGCAGCGTTGAAAAGCGGGACGTGTATACTGGCTACACCTTC. This gives the protein CSVEKRDVYTGYTF.

The sample holds a few counts of this clonotype. The J gene is TRBJ1-1, the V gene TRBV6-5, with D uncertain. Germline values: CDR1 MNHEY, CDR2 SVGAGI. The CDR3 spans 12 residues. Deletions cut 5 bases from V and 1 base from J, with 5 bases between. The CDR3: CASSHGNTEAFF. The CDR3, as DNA: TGTGCCAGCAGTCACGGGAACACTGAAGCTTTCTTT.

V is TRBV5-1 and J is TRBJ2-7, with D tentatively TRBD2 (7 bases). V was pared by 5 bases and J by 3 bases, with 12 bases between. The germline CDR1 and CDR2 sequences are SGHRS and YFSETQ. The CDR3 totals 13 residues. In DNA, the CDR3 is TGCGCCAGCAGAAAGGGGGAGGGCTACGAGCAGTACTTC. Its translation: CASRKGEGYEQYF.

This clonotype has a count of ten or more. The chain employs TRBV29-1 and TRBJ2-1; the D is unclear. This CDR3 is built from 11 residues. Germline CDR1 reads SQVTM; CDR2 reads ANQGSEA. Trimming cost V 2 bases and J 10 bases, with 9 bases left between them. As DNA, the CDR3 is TGCAGCGTTGAACTGGTCTCCGAGCAGTTCTTC. Protein product: CSVELVSEQFF.

This clonotype was seen more than once but under ten times. The chain links TRBV4-1 to TRBJ2-7; 7 nucleotides match TRBD2. Trimming took 4 bases from V and 4 from J; bases not matched to a gene: 7. Germline lookup yields CDR1 MGHRA and CDR2 YSYEKL. The CDR3 contains 14 residues. The CDR3 sequence is CASSPQGDYYEQYF. CDR3 DNA sequence: TGCGCCAGCAGCCCCCAAGGGGACTATTACGAGCAGTACTTC.

V is TRBV12-3 or TRBV12-4 and J is TRBJ2-2; D is ambiguous. CDR3 length: 15 residues. Trimming cost V 6 bases and J 1 base, with 12 bases left between them. The CDR3 DNA reads as TGTGCCAGCAGACCTAACGGTCTGAACACCGGGGAGCTGTTTTTT. Protein: CASRPNGLNTGELFF.

This clonotype has more than one count but fewer than ten. The gene calls are TRBV4-3 and TRBJ2-1, with 8 bases matching TRBD2. This CDR3 contains 16 residues. Germline CDR1 is LGHNA and CDR2 is YSLEER. Trimming at V came to 1 base and at J to 4 bases, leaving 6 bases not matched to a gene. CDR3 DNA: TGCGCCAGCAGCCAAGGTCGTAGCGGGAAATACAATGAGCAGTTCTTC. Amino acid sequence: CASSQGRSGKYNEQFF.

Of note for this clonotype: Germline is not matched at one junction end, which may reflect a read error. The chain joins TRBV4-1 to TRBJ2-7, with D hard to call. There are 15 residues in the CDR3. Germline V gene lookup returns CDR1 MGHRA and CDR2 YSYEKL. Here the CDR3 DNA reads TGCACCAGCAGCCAGGCTGGGCCAGGTCCCTACGAGCAGTACTTC. Amino acid sequence: CTSSQAGPGPYEQYF.

Comment on this clonotype: The junction departs from the called germline gene at one end, perhaps through a read error. The chain couples TRBV28 to TRBJ1-2; D uncertain. The CDR3 sequence is 12 residues long. Germline V gives CDR1 MDHEN, CDR2 SYDVKM. This CDR3 reads CVSSPRPAGYTF. The CDR3 DNA reads as TGTGTCAGCAGTCCCAGACCTGCCGGCTACACCTTC.

The table lists this clonotype with a count of one. This CDR3 is missing its conserved last phenylalanine or tryptophan, likely due to a read error. The chain is built from TRBV6-1 and TRBJ1-1, with D uncertain. Germline CDR1 reads MNHNS; CDR2 reads SASEGT. Between the trimmed V and J ends, which lost 6 bases and 7 bases, there was a span of 12 bases. CDR3 size: 12 residues. In DNA, the CDR3 is TGTGCCAGCAGAAGTGGCAGGCATGAAGCTTTCCTC. Its protein product is CASRSGRHEAFL.

With respect to this clonotype: A read error may produce the germline difference seen at one junction end. CDR3 region: CVSSITGTSGVGETQYF. The CDR3 DNA is TGTGTCAGCAGTATCACCGGGACTAGCGGGGTTGGAGAGACCCAGTACTTC. V is TRBV28 and J is TRBJ2-5, with 13 bases aligning to TRBD2. The CDR3 is 17 amino acids. CDR1 and CDR2 from the germline V gene are MDHEN and SYDVKM.

This rearrangement joins TRBV11-2 to TRBJ2-2; tentatively, D is TRBD1 (6 bases). The V and J ends lost 6 bases and 3 bases respectively, with 17 bases between them. This CDR3 has 16 amino acids. Germline CDR1 is SGHAT and CDR2 is FQNNGV. For the CDR3, the DNA is TGTGCCAGCAGGTCCCGGTCGGACAGATACACCGGGGAGCTGTTTTTT. Amino acids: CASRSRSDRYTGELFF.

This clonotype was found a few times. At one boundary the junction diverges from the germline segment, which might be a read error. V usage is TRBV12-3 or TRBV12-4 and J usage is TRBJ1-4, with unresolved D. This CDR3 region has 13 residues. The CDR3 here is CASSLLMGKNLFF. Written as DNA, the CDR3 is TGTGCCAGCAGTTTATTGATGGGGAAAAATCTGTTTTTT.

This clonotype has just a few counts. The rearrangement joins TRBV6-6 to TRBJ2-3, with D maybe TRBD2 (6 bases). Trimming removed 7 bases at V and 1 base at J, with 12 bases between. This CDR3 is 14 amino acids long. Germline V gives CDR1 MNHNY, CDR2 SVGAGI (reference sequence). In DNA form, the CDR3 reads TGTGCCAGCATCAGAGCGGGCCGCACAGATACGCAGTATTTT. Its translation: CASIRAGRTDTQYF.